The source of this TCR beta chain is a study of metastatic and nonmetastatic thyroid tumors. This clone was detected ten times or more. TCRdb re-called the PCR reads through MiXCR. The profile shows tens of thousands of clones, 15% of them singletons. Thyroid surgery was preceded by no treatment in any patient. The CDR3 runs 13 residues. Germline CDR1 and CDR2: MNHEY and SVGEGT. Germline trimming cut 6 bases from V and 7 bases from J; bases unmatched to any gene: 8. The rearrangement uses TRBV6-2 or TRBV6-3 and TRBJ1-1; 7 bases agree with TRBD1. This TCR was recovered from a female donor with papillary thyroid cancer or a benign thyroid nodule (not recorded which). Some clones in this sample may be carry-over from other donors' samples. Material: blood. CDR3 DNA: TGTGCCAGCAGACTTACAGGGGCGGGTGAAGCTTTCTTT. It is translated as CASRLTGAGEAFF.